These 29 T cell receptor beta chains were all obtained from the same sample, sequenced in a study of blood T cells in healthy people across ages. Primers used in a second PCR of roughly 6 to 11 cycles were a sample-barcoded 5' primer and a J-beta primer mix. TCRdb re-derived calls from the 5' RACE reads in MiXCR, one entry per CDR3 protein. Altogether roughly 2 million distinct CDR3 sequences are present, about 50% being singletons, with the ten largest covering less than 2.5%. The specimen sequenced was blood. These receptors came from a woman aged 40 to 49 in good health.

To note about this clonotype: This clone may be a read error of a much larger clone one base away. V usage is TRBV7-2 and J usage is TRBJ1-1; possibly TRBD1 for D (5 bases). V was clipped by 3 bases and J by 1 base, with 9 bases between them. CDR3 size: 14 residues. Germline CDR1 SGHTA, CDR2 FQGNSA. The CDR3 DNA sequence: TGTGCCAGCAGCTTCGGACACGGGAACACTGAAGCTTTCTTT. It specifies CASSFGHGNTEAFF.

This clonotype was seen a handful of times. This chain uses TRBV11-2 with TRBJ2-7; a possible D gene is TRBD2 (7 bases). This CDR3 has 15 amino acids. The germline gives CDR1 SGHAT, CDR2 FQNNGV. With 5 bases removed from V and 4 bases from J, the gap between germline ends came to 18 bases. DNA for the CDR3: TGTGCCAGCAGCCACCCCTTCGGGGGGCGTTACGAGCAGTACTTC. This encodes CASSHPFGGRYEQYF.

Ten or more counts support this clonotype. V gene TRBV9 combines with J gene TRBJ1-6; D is undetermined. Trimming took 3 bases from V and 0 from J, leaving 4 bases between them. From germline, CDR1 is SGDLS and CDR2 YYNGEE. This CDR3 contains 14 residues. CDR3 protein: CASSASSYNSPLHF. CDR3 sequence (DNA): TGTGCCAGCAGCGCTAGCTCCTATAATTCACCCCTCCACTTT.

The J gene is TRBJ1-1, the V gene TRBV20-1, with D maybe TRBD1 (5 bases). The ends were cut back, 6 bases at V and 0 bases at J, with 14 bases in the middle. Germline CDR1 and CDR2: DFQATT and SNEGSKA (reference sequence). The CDR3 totals 14 residues. CDR3 amino acids: CSATPGAVNTEAFF. CDR3 sequence (DNA): TGCAGTGCCACCCCCGGGGCGGTGAACACTGAAGCTTTCTTT.

The chain couples TRBV4-2 to TRBJ2-3; 8 positions agree with TRBD2. The junction had 19 bases not matched to a gene; V was cut back by 3 bases and J by 2 bases. This CDR3 spans 20 amino acids. Germline V gene data show CDR1 as LGHNA and CDR2 as YNFKEQ. In DNA form, the CDR3 reads TGTGCCAGCAGCCAGAAACCGCTAGCGGGCGGCACTCGATTCACAGATACGCAGTATTTT. It specifies CASSQKPLAGGTRFTDTQYF.

The rearrangement joins TRBV15 to TRBJ2-3; TRBD2 matches at 8 bases. The CDR3 loop spans 15 amino acids. In germline, CDR1 is LNHNV, CDR2 YYDKDF (reference sequence). V was pared by 1 base and J by 3 bases, with 3 bases of the junction left unmatched. In nucleotides, the CDR3 is TGTGCCACCAGCAGAGCAGCGGGGGAGACAGATACGCAGTATTTT. Encoded protein: CATSRAAGETDTQYF.

This chain links TRBV5-8 with TRBJ1-6, with a weak D call TRBD1 (6 bases). The CDR3 totals 17 residues. Trimming stripped 0 bases from V and 5 bases from J, with 15 bases between. Per the germline V gene, CDR1 is SGHTS and CDR2 is YDEGEE. CDR3 in DNA: TGTGCCAGCAGCTTGGGGGCCGGACAGCCGAATAATTCACCCCTCCACTTT. This encodes CASSLGAGQPNNSPLHF.

The chain employs TRBV10-3 and TRBJ2-1; D not resolved. The CDR3 runs 13 residues. Per germline, CDR1 ENHRY and CDR2 SYGVKD. V dropped 8 bases and J dropped 2 bases, with 10 bases sitting between them. The CDR3 bases are TGTGCCATCCGCGCGGAAACCTACAATGAGCAGTTCTTC. Translated: CAIRAETYNEQFF.

This chain uses TRBV4-1 with TRBJ1-5; possibly TRBD1 for D (5 bases). CDR1 is MGHRA and CDR2 is YSYEKL in the germline V gene. The CDR3 is 15 amino acids. The V and J ends lost 0 bases and 5 bases respectively, with 11 bases between them. As DNA, the CDR3 is TGCGCCAGCAGCCAAGAAGGGGCAGTCTATCAGCCCCAGCATTTT. Amino acids: CASSQEGAVYQPQHF.

V usage is TRBV5-1 and J usage is TRBJ2-1; 8 bases map to TRBD1. The CDR3 spans 17 residues. The V gene end was trimmed by 0 bases and the J gene end by 7 bases; junction bases not matched to a gene: 12. Germline-derived CDR1 and CDR2 are SGHRS and YFSETQ. CDR3 protein: CASSLAGGQGARNEQFF. As DNA, the CDR3 is TGCGCCAGCAGCTTGGCCGGGGGTCAGGGGGCTAGGAATGAGCAGTTCTTC.

This clonotype was seen only a few times. The chain recombines TRBV10-3 with TRBJ2-5, with 11 bases identical to TRBD2. J was trimmed by 5 bases and V by 10 bases; bases with no gene match: 12. The CDR3 is made up of 15 amino acids. The germline V gene encodes CDR1 ENHRY and CDR2 SYGVKD. In nucleotides, the CDR3 is TGTGCCACCCGACTAGCGGGGCAGTATGGGGAGACCCAGTACTTC. Protein sequence: CATRLAGQYGETQYF.

This clonotype was recorded a few times. The CDR3 nucleotides are TGTGCCAGCAGGTTACAGAGGACTGGGGCCAACGTCCTGACTTTC. Translated, it gives CASRLQRTGANVLTF. The chain combines TRBV12-3 or TRBV12-4 with TRBJ2-6; unclear D gene. The CDR3 length is 15 residues. Trimming shortened V by 6 bases and J by 2 bases, and 11 bases separated the two germline ends.

This chain joins TRBV20-1 and TRBJ2-3; 9 bases are a match to TRBD2. CDR1 is DFQATT, CDR2 SNEGSKA, per germline (reference sequence). The CDR3 is 15 amino acids. Trimming at V came to 6 bases and at J to 4 bases, leaving 11 bases not matched to a gene. The CDR3 bases are TGCAGTGCCCCACTTCGACTAGCGGCTGCAGATACGCAGTATTTT. Amino acid sequence: CSAPLRLAAADTQYF.

This chain joins TRBV5-1 and TRBJ2-1; 8 positions match TRBD1. Germline V gives CDR1 SGHRS, CDR2 YFSETQ. J lost 10 bases, V lost 3 bases, and 18 bases had no gene match. The CDR3 has 17 amino acids. CDR3 sequence reads: CASSSTLGLRQGREQFF. The CDR3 DNA reads TGCGCCAGCAGCTCAACCCTCGGCCTACGACAGGGGCGAGAGCAGTTCTTC.

The chain joins TRBV6-4 to TRBJ1-2; tentatively, D is TRBD1 (6 bases). Trimming left V 3 bases short and J 2 bases short, with 16 bases between. The CDR3 sequence is 16 residues long. Looked up from germline, CDR1 is MRHNA and CDR2 is SNTAGT. CDR3 coding DNA: TGTGCCAGCAGTGAGGGTTGGGACACGTCGAACTATGGCTACACCTTC. Protein product: CASSEGWDTSNYGYTF.

The chain is built from TRBV7-3 and TRBJ1-1; TRBD1 matches 11 bases. The V segment lost 5 bases and the J segment 11 bases; nucleotides outside the gene matches: 13. Germline lookup yields CDR1 SGHTA and CDR2 FQGTGA. The CDR3 spans 15 residues. In nucleotides, the CDR3 is TGTGCCAGCAGCCACGACCAACGGGACAGGGGGACCGCTTTCTTT. Translation gives CASSHDQRDRGTAFF. The full variable domain, completed using reference TRBV7-3 and TRBJ1-1, is GAGVSQTPSNKVTEKGKYVELRCDPISGHTALYWYRQSLGQGPEFLIYFQGTGAADDSGLPNDRFFAVRPEGSVSTLKIQRTERGDSAVYLCASSHDQRDRGTAFFGQGTRLTVV.

V is TRBV4-2 and J is TRBJ2-1; 10 nucleotides match TRBD1. CDR1 and CDR2 (germline): LGHNA, YNFKEQ. CDR3 size: 15 residues. V was pared by 0 bases and J by 8 bases, with 4 bases of the junction left unmatched. The CDR3 region is CASSQEGQGSHEQFF. The CDR3 nucleotides are TGTGCCAGCAGCCAAGAGGGACAGGGGAGTCATGAGCAGTTCTTC.

The chain carries TRBV5-1 and TRBJ1-1, with D possibly being TRBD1 (5 bases). Trimming took 1 base from V and 8 from J, leaving 9 bases between them. Looked up from germline, CDR1 is SGHRS and CDR2 is YFSETQ. CDR3 length equals 12 residues. The CDR3 here is CASSLTQGEAFF. The CDR3 nucleotides are TGCGCCAGCAGCTTGACGCAGGGAGAAGCTTTCTTT.

This clonotype was observed a handful of times. This chain links TRBV9 with TRBJ2-1; 8 nucleotides align to TRBD1. The germline V gene has CDR1 SGDLS and CDR2 YYNGEE. There are 19 residues in the CDR3. V shed 0 bases and J 5 bases; nucleotides not matched to a gene: 16. The DNA for the CDR3 is TGTGCCAGCAGCGTAGCGATCAAAACGACAGGGGTGCTTGACAATGAGCAGTTCTTC. Translating it yields CASSVAIKTTGVLDNEQFF.

This clonotype was counted only a few times. The J gene is TRBJ2-6, the V gene TRBV19; D unresolved. Germline V gene lookup returns CDR1 LNHDA and CDR2 SQIVND (reference sequence). The V end lost 1 base, the J end lost 0 bases, and 7 bases lay between the germline ends. The CDR3 spans 16 residues. In nucleotides, the CDR3 is TGTGCCAGTAGTATAGGAGCGACCTCTGGGGCCAACGTCCTGACTTTC. The encoded protein is CASSIGATSGANVLTF.

The chain employs TRBV7-6 and TRBJ2-1; D is tentatively TRBD1 or TRBD2 (5 bases each). This CDR3 has 13 amino acids. Germline V gene data show CDR1 as SGHVS and CDR2 as FNYEAQ. V was shortened by 5 bases and J by 5 bases, with 10 bases between the two germline ends. The CDR3 nucleotides read TGTGCCAGCAGCCTCGAGGGGCACAATGAGCAGTTCTTC. It encodes CASSLEGHNEQFF. Based on the CDR3 plus reference TRBV7-6 and TRBJ2-1, the full variable domain is GAGVSQSPRYKVTKRGQDVALRCDPISGHVSLYWYRQALGQGPEFLTYFNYEAQQDKSGLPNDRFSAERPEGSISTLTIQRTEQRDSAMYRCASSLEGHNEQFFGPGTRLTVL.

The rearrangement links TRBV20-1 to TRBJ1-2, with 7 bases lining up with TRBD1. CDR1 and CDR2 from the germline V gene are DFQATT and SNEGSKA (reference sequence). The CDR3 contains 13 residues. Unmatched junction bases numbered 4, after V lost 3 bases and J lost 3 bases. The CDR3 DNA is TGCAGTGCTAGTAAAGACAGGGACTATGGCTACACCTTC. As protein: CSASKDRDYGYTF.

The rearrangement joins TRBV4-3 to TRBJ2-6, with 7 bases fitting TRBD2. J lost 2 bases, V lost 0 bases, and 4 bases had no gene match. Germline CDR1 LGHNA, CDR2 YSLEER. The CDR3 loop spans 17 amino acids. As DNA, the CDR3 is TGCGCCAGCAGCCAAGATAGTGGGAGGGCTGGGGCCAACGTCCTGACTTTC. This codes for CASSQDSGRAGANVLTF.

This chain uses TRBV5-5 with TRBJ2-1; 14 nucleotides align to TRBD2. The CDR3 is made up of 18 amino acids. The J segment lost 0 bases and the V segment lost 2 bases, leaving 4 bases of the junction unmatched. CDR1 and CDR2 from the germline V gene are SGHKS and YYEKEE (reference sequence). This chain's CDR3 is CASSFGTSGGGSYNEQFF. DNA for the CDR3: TGTGCCAGCAGCTTTGGGACTAGCGGGGGTGGCTCCTACAATGAGCAGTTCTTC.

With regard to this clonotype: At one boundary the junction diverges from the germline segment, which might be a read error. The J gene is TRBJ2-1, the V gene TRBV24-1; either TRBD1 or TRBD2 may fit D (6 bases each). This CDR3 is 17 amino acids long. Germline V gene data show CDR1 as KGHDR and CDR2 as SFDVKD. The CDR3 sequence: CATSDPKGGTSYNERFF. The CDR3 DNA follows: TGTGCCACCAGTGACCCAAAAGGGGGGACATCCTACAATGAGCGGTTCTTC.

V gene TRBV4-3 combines with J gene TRBJ1-6; TRBD1 matches 8 bases. The CDR3 spans 14 residues. Germline CDR1 and CDR2: LGHNA and YSLEER. The V segment lost 6 bases and the J segment 7 bases; nucleotides outside the gene matches: 5. The CDR3 sequence is CASRPGGVNSPLHF. As DNA, the CDR3 is TGCGCCAGCAGACCAGGGGGCGTCAATTCACCCCTCCACTTT.

The chain uses TRBV20-1 and TRBJ2-1; D is possibly TRBD1 or TRBD2 (5 bases each). The CDR3 spans 15 residues. The V end lost 1 base, the J end lost 0 bases, and 10 bases lay between the germline ends. Germline V gene sequence: CDR1 DFQATT, CDR2 SNEGSKA (reference sequence). CDR3 protein: CSARGDGRSYNEQFF. DNA of the CDR3: TGCAGTGCTAGAGGGGACGGCCGCTCCTACAATGAGCAGTTCTTC.

This clonotype was counted between two and nine times. The chain recombines TRBV7-2 with TRBJ2-5; D gene uncertain. The CDR3 totals 13 residues. Trimming left V 5 bases short and J 5 bases short, with 12 bases between. Looked up from germline, CDR1 is SGHTA and CDR2 is FQGNSA. This chain's CDR3 is CASSIARRETQYF. The CDR3 coding sequence is TGTGCCAGCAGCATCGCTCGCAGGGAGACCCAGTACTTC.

This clonotype showed up just a few times. V and J are TRBV9 and TRBJ2-5; D is ambiguous. Germline CDR1 reads SGDLS; CDR2 reads YYNGEE. CDR3 length: 15 residues. V was trimmed by 0 bases and J by 0 bases, leaving 9 bases between them. The CDR3 protein is CASSVAAGDQETQYF. CDR3 in DNA: TGTGCCAGCAGCGTAGCGGCCGGAGACCAAGAGACCCAGTACTTC.